This T cell receptor (beta chain) was profiled in a study of blood T cell repertoires in COVID-19. Study details: There were acute and convalescent COVID-19 samples, and they came from the United States, Italy and Spain.

V trimming: 4 bases; J trimming: 4 bases; junction bases outside the gene matches: 6. This CDR3 has 16 amino acids. CDR1 is SNHLY, CDR2 FYNNEI, per germline. Sequenced by immunoSEQ multiplex PCR; TCRdb stores in-frame clones only, minus some. The data contain 200,000 to 300,000 clones, about nine tenths of them singletons. Sequencing was done on a sample of PBMCs or T cells enriched from blood (not recorded which). V usage is TRBV2 and J usage is TRBJ2-1; TRBD2 matches 11 bases. This clonotype originated in a man aged 40-55 years who had recovered from COVID-19. As DNA, the CDR3 is TGTGCCAGCAGTGCACACACTAGCGGGAGTTACAATGAGCAGTTCTTC. It codes for CASSAHTSGSYNEQFF.